This record looks at one T cell receptor beta chain sequence and its context. This sample is drawn from a study of blood T cell repertoires in COVID-19. Study summary: The cDNA or gDNA used as material had been derived from T cells, B-cell-depleted T cells, or PBMCs.

As processed by the authors: Amplification of reference gene primers was used by the study to estimate nucleated cell counts. The repertoire was sequenced with immunoSEQ multiplex PCR; TCRdb's copy has only in-frame clones and lacks some. D and trimming come from the DNA, and the V and J calls and clone size come from that table. Of over 150,000 clones listed, roughly 80% are singletons. Germline values: CDR1 SEHNR, CDR2 FQNEAQ (reference sequence). Germline trimming cut 5 bases from V and 7 bases from J; bases unmatched to any gene: 4. CDR3 length: 13 residues. The chain joins TRBV7-9 to TRBJ2-1; the match to TRBD1 covers 8 bases. The sequence derives from a woman aged 55-69 years who had recovered from COVID-19. Sequencing was carried out using PBMCs or T cells enriched from blood (not recorded which). The CDR3 DNA reads as TGTGCCAGCAGCACTACAGGGGGTAATGAGCAGTTCTTC. Protein: CASSTTGGNEQFF.